The clone carrying this T cell receptor (beta chain) was seen ten or more times. This record comes from a study of Graves' ophthalmopathy and Graves' hyperthyroidism. Study-wide background: No ophthalmopathy within 18 months of follow-up signified stable hyperthyroidism.

RNA transcripts provided the template for amplifying TCR beta CDR3 regions. First-round RT-PCR employed HTBI primers, with a second-round multiplex PCR after it. TCRdb redid the calling of the multiplex PCR reads with MiXCR, one entry per CDR3 protein. The data hold 500,000 to 700,000 distinct CDR3 sequences, with 35% to 45% observed a single time. In germline, CDR1 is SGDLS, CDR2 YYNGEE. This CDR3 region has 16 residues. Trimming pared 3 bases from V and 2 bases from J, leaving 14 bases between. The V and J genes are TRBV9 and TRBJ2-2, with D perhaps being TRBD1 or TRBD2 (6 bases each). Sequencing was performed on peripheral blood or thyroid tissue (not recorded which). This TCR was sampled from an adult man with Graves' hyperthyroidism. This CDR3 reads CASSGGGTRNTGELFF. DNA for the CDR3: TGTGCCAGCAGCGGCGGAGGGACACGAAACACCGGGGAGCTGTTTTTT.